The entry that follows covers one T cell receptor beta chain sequence. It has no known antigen specificity. No much larger clone exists at a distance of one base, and base qualities are not known. This entry belongs to a study of type 1 regulatory T cells (dated by TCRdb to the early 2020s). At the level of the whole study: An in vitro protocol by which a Tr1-enriched, alloantigen-specific CD4 T cell product named T-allo10 was generated was characterized in the study. T-allo10 was being evaluated clinically in patients with hematological malignancies who were receiving allogeneic hematopoietic stem cell transplantation.

The CDR3 runs 15 residues from the cysteine to the phenylalanine. Here the CDR3 DNA is all that survives: 45 bases in frame from base 1. Based on the germline V gene, the CDR1 and CDR2 sequences are KGHSH and LQKENI. V loses 6 bases, J loses 0 bases, and the germline ends lie 12 bases apart. Sequencing was carried out with an Illumina MiSeq. TCRdb reran the public reads through fastp at Q25 and MiXCR, keeping productive beta chains. Identical CDR3 proteins give one entry, which carries the most common genes and DNA. The table for this sample lists about 39,000 distinct CDR3 sequences; 10% to 15% of them were counted only once. 8% to 10% of the sample comes from the top ten. What the research found in general, with its limitations: A more restricted TCR repertoire was observed in Tr1 cells than in non-Tr1 cells, and this restriction was interpreted in the study as alloantigen-induced clonal expansion.

The clonotype was recovered from a human donor in good health. The specimen was cultured non-Tr1 T cells, either the whole culture or a sorted T cell fraction (not recorded which). What this sample's cell subset or site label stands for: non-Tr1 population from the T-allo10 product. The chain is assembled from TRBV18 and TRBJ2-1, with the D gene not confidently named. The nucleotides are TGTGCCAGCTCGCCGATATTGAGCTCCTACAATGAGCAGTTCTTC. This is translated as CASSPILSSYNEQFF.